The 8 T cell receptor beta chains presented below share a single source sample, sequenced in a study of T-cell reconstitution after alpha-beta-depleted transplantation in children. Unique molecular identifiers were incorporated during preparation of the TCRbeta library. TCRdb independently ran MiXCR on the PCR reads; one entry per CDR3 protein. The table lists about 110,000 distinct CDR3 sequences, 10% of them singletons, with nearly 35% in the top ten. The sequences come from PBMCs, collected before TCRalphabeta/CD19-depleted stem cell transplant. These receptors were collected from a boy aged 2 to 10 with acute lymphoblastic leukemia, due to receive a stem cell transplant.

This clonotype was seen repeatedly, ten times or more. The V and J genes are TRBV6-5 and TRBJ1-6, with D perhaps matching TRBD1 (6 bases). CDR3 length: 15 residues. Trimming removed 3 bases at V and 8 bases at J, with 14 bases between. From germline, CDR1 is MNHEY and CDR2 SVGAGI. The CDR3, as DNA: TGTGCCAGCAGTTATTGGGGGGCGCAGGATTCACCCCTCCACTTT. This encodes CASSYWGAQDSPLHF.

This clonotype occurred many times. The chain couples TRBV27 to TRBJ2-1, with D possibly being TRBD1 or TRBD2 (5 bases each). The germline V gene has CDR1 MNHEY and CDR2 SMNVEV (reference sequence). V was pared by 10 bases and J by 5 bases, with 15 bases between. This CDR3 is built from 13 residues. The CDR3 loop is CATETGGDNEQFF. CDR3 coding DNA: TGTGCCACCGAGACTGGGGGAGACAATGAGCAGTTCTTC.

The table lists this clonotype with a few counts. The genes are TRBV10-3 and TRBJ1-1; D remains ambiguous. With 2 bases removed from V and 9 bases from J, the gap between germline ends came to 10 bases. CDR1 and CDR2 from the germline V gene are ENHRY and SYGVKD. There are 12 residues in the CDR3. DNA of the CDR3: TGTGCCATCAGTGAGGTTGTGGACCAAGCTTTCTTT. Amino acid sequence: CAISEVVDQAFF.

This clonotype has only a few counts. V is TRBV7-9 and J is TRBJ2-1, with TRBD2 matching 16 bases. This CDR3 contains 19 residues. Germline CDR1 and CDR2: SEHNR and FQNEAQ (reference sequence). V lost 5 bases, J lost 7 bases, and 14 bases stayed unmatched. The CDR3 sequence is CASSLQGLAGGPMPNEQFF. Written as DNA, the CDR3 is TGTGCCAGCAGCCTTCAGGGACTAGCGGGAGGGCCGATGCCAAATGAGCAGTTCTTC.

This clonotype has just a few counts. This rearrangement joins TRBV15 to TRBJ2-7; 8 nucleotides match TRBD1. Trimming took 4 bases from V and 2 from J; bases not matched to a gene: 7. Germline V CDR1 and CDR2: LNHNV, YYDKDF (reference sequence). This CDR3 contains 15 residues. The CDR3 bases are TGTGCCACCAGCACAAGGACAGGGTACCCCTACGAGCAGTACTTC. This translates into CATSTRTGYPYEQYF.

This clonotype was found a few times. The chain combines TRBV7-9 with TRBJ2-7, with TRBD2 identical over 9 bases. V was clipped by 2 bases and J by 12 bases; unmatched bases: 8. The germline gives CDR1 SEHNR, CDR2 FQNEAQ (reference sequence). CDR3 length: 13 residues. Here the CDR3 reads CASSLLREGPRYF. The DNA for the CDR3 is TGTGCCAGCAGCTTATTGCGGGAGGGTCCCCGGTACTTC.

The chain carries TRBV5-6 and TRBJ2-7; 10 positions match TRBD1. The CDR3 is 16 residues long. V shed 2 bases, J shed 2 bases, and the junction held 7 bases outside the gene matches. Per the germline V gene, CDR1 is SGHDT and CDR2 is YYEEEE. CDR3 amino acids: CASSLSRTGGTYEQYF. The CDR3 DNA is TGTGCCAGCAGCTTAAGCAGGACAGGGGGTACCTACGAGCAGTACTTC. Using reference TRBV5-6 and TRBJ2-7 for the parts outside the CDR3, the full variable domain is DAGVTQSPTHLIKTRGQQVTLRCSPKSGHDTVSWYQQALGQGPQFIFQYYEEEERQRGNFPDRFSGHQFPNYSSELNVNALLLGDSALYLCASSLSRTGGTYEQYFGPGTRLTVT.

This clonotype has more than one count but fewer than ten. The rearrangement links TRBV18 to TRBJ2-2, with D perhaps matching TRBD2 (5 bases). Germline CDR1 is KGHSH and CDR2 is LQKENI. This CDR3 contains 15 residues. V shed 3 bases and J shed 0 bases, with 8 bases lying between them. The CDR3 sequence: CASSPASSNTGELFF. DNA for the CDR3: TGTGCCAGCTCACCGGCTAGCTCGAACACCGGGGAGCTGTTTTTT.